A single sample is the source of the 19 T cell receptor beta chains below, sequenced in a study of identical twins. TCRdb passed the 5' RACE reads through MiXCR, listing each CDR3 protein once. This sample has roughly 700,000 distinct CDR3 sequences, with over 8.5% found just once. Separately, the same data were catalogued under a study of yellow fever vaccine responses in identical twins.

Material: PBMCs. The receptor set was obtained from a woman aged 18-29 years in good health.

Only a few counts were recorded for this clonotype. As DNA, the CDR3 is TGCGCCAGCAGCTTGGTTGGTGGGCCTAACGAGCAGTTCTTC. Its protein is CASSLVGGPNEQFF. This chain uses TRBV5-1 with TRBJ2-1; D remains unclear. Germline lookup yields CDR1 SGHRS and CDR2 YFSETQ. CDR3 length: 14 residues. V was trimmed by 0 bases and J by 10 bases, leaving 14 bases between them.

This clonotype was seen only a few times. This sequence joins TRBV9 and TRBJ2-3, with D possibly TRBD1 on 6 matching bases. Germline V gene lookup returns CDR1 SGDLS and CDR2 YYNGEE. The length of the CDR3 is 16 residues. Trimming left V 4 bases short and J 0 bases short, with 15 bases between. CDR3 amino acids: CASSPGQSPSTDTQYF. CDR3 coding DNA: TGTGCCAGCAGCCCCGGACAGTCCCCTAGCACAGATACGCAGTATTTT.

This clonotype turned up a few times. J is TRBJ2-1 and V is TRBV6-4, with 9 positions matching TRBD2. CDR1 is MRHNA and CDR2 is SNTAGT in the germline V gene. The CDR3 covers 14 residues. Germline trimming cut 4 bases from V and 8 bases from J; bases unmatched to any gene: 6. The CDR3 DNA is TGTGCCAGCAGTGTGATGGCGGGGGGGCATGAGCAGTTCTTC. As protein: CASSVMAGGHEQFF.

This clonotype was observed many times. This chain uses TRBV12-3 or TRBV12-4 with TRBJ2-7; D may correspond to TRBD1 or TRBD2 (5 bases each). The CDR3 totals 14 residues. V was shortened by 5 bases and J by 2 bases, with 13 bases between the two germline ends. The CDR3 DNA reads TGTGCCAGCAGTCCGAGGGGCCGAACCTACGAGCAGTACTTC. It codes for CASSPRGRTYEQYF.

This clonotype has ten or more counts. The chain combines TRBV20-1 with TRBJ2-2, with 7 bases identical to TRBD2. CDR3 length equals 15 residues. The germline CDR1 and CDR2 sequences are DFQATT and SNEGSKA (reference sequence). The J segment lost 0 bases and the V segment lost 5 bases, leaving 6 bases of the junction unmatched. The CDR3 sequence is CSAQASGTNTGELFF. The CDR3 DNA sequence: TGCAGTGCTCAAGCTAGCGGAACGAACACCGGGGAGCTGTTTTTT.

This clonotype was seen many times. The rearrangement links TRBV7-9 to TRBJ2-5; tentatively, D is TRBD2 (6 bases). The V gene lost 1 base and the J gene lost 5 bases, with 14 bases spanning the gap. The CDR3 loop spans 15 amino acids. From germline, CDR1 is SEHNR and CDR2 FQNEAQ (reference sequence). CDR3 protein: CASSLESGSGETQYF. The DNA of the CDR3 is TGTGCCAGCAGCTTAGAGTCCGGGAGCGGGGAGACCCAGTACTTC.

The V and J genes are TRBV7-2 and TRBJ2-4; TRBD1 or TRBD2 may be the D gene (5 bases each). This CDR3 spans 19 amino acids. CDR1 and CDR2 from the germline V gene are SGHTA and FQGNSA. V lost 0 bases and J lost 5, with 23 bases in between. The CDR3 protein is CASSLAQVDGALLENIQYF. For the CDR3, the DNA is TGTGCCAGCAGCTTAGCGCAGGTGGACGGGGCTTTATTGGAAAACATTCAGTACTTC.

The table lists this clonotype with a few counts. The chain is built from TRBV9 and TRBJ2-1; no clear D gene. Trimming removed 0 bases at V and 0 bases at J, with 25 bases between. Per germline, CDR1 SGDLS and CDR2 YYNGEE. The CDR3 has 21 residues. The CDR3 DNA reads TGTGCCAGCAGCGTAGAGCCGCTCGAAAGGTTCGCGCCAAGCTCCTACAATGAGCAGTTCTTC. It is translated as CASSVEPLERFAPSSYNEQFF.

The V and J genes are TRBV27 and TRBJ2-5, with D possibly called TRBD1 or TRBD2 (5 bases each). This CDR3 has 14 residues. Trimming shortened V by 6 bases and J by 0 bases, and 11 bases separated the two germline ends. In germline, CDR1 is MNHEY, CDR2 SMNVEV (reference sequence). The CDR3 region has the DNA TGTGCCAGCAGACCGAGGGGAAACCAAGAGACCCAGTACTTC. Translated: CASRPRGNQETQYF.

CDR3 DNA sequence: TGTGCCAGCAGTCGTCTTCGGCGGGACACCGGGGAGCTGTTTTTT. Its translation is CASSRLRRDTGELFF. The chain has TRBV28 and TRBJ2-2; D is perhaps TRBD2 (5 bases). Per germline, CDR1 MDHEN and CDR2 SYDVKM. The CDR3 loop spans 15 amino acids. Trimming took 5 bases from V and 3 from J, leaving 13 bases between them.

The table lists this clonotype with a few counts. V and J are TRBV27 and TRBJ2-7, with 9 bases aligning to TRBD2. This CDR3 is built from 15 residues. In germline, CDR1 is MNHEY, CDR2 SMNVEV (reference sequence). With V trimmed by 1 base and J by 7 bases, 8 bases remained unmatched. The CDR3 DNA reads TGTGCCAGCAGTTTATTGGCGGGAGGGCCGTTAGAGCAGTACTTC. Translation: CASSLLAGGPLEQYF.

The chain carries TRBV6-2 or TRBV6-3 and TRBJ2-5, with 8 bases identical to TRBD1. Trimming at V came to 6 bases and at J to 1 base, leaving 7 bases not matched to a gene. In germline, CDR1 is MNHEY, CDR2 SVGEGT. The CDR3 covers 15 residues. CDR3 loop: CASSRLDRGQETQYF. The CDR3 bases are TGTGCCAGCAGCCGTCTCGACAGGGGCCAAGAGACCCAGTACTTC.

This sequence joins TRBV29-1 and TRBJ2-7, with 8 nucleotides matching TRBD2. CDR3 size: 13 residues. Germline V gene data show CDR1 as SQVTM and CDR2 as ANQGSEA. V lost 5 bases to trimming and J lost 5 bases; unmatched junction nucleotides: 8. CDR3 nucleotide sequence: TGCAGCGTTTACGGCGGGAGGAGGCACGAGCAGTACTTC. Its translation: CSVYGGRRHEQYF.

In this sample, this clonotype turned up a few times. The CDR3 DNA reads as TGCAGTGCTAGACCACGAGTAGTGAACACCGGGGAGCTGTTTTTT. Amino acids: CSARPRVVNTGELFF. The rearrangement joins TRBV20-1 to TRBJ2-2; the D is unclear. Trimming pared 2 bases from V and 1 base from J, leaving 11 bases between. The CDR3 runs 15 residues. From germline, CDR1 is DFQATT and CDR2 SNEGSKA (reference sequence).

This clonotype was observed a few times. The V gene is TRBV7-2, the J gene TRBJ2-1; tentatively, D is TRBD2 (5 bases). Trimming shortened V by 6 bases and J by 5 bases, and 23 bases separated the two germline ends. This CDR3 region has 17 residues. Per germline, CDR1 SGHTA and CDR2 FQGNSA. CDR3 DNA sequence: TGTGCCAGCAGTGCCACTGGGCGGGCAGGTAGGGACAATGAGCAGTTCTTC. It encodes CASSATGRAGRDNEQFF.

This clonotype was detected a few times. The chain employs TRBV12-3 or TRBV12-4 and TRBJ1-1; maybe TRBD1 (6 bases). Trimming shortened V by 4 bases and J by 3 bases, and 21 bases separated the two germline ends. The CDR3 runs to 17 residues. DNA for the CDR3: TGTGCCAGCAGTTATTCCCTGAACAGGGATGGGGACACTGAAGCTTTCTTT. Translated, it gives CASSYSLNRDGDTEAFF.

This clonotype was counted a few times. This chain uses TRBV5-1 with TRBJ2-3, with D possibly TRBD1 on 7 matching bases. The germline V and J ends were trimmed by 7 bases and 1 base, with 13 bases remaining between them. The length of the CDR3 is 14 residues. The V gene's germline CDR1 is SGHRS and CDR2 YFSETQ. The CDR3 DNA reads TGCGCCAGCCAGGGGGGCGGCGGCACAGATACGCAGTATTTT. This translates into CASQGGGGTDTQYF.

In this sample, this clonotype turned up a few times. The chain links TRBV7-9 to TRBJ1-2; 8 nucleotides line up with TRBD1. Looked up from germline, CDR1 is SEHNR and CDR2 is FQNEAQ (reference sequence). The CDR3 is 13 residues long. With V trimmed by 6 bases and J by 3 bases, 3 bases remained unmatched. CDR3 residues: CASRKGQDYGYTF. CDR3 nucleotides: TGTGCCAGCAGAAAGGGACAGGACTATGGCTACACCTTC.

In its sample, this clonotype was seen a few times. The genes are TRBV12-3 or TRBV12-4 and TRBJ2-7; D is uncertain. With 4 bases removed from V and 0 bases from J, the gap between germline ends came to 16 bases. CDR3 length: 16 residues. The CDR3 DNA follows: TGTGCCAGCAGTTCCACCCCACTGGGCCCCTCCTACGAGCAGTACTTC. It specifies CASSSTPLGPSYEQYF.